Below, 19 T cell receptor beta chains from the same sample are listed, as sequenced in a study of CD8 T cells in ankylosing spondylitis. General study points: Typical of ankylosing spondylitis blood, it appeared, was a TCR beta motif of seven to nine highly homologous variants.

TCRdb redid the calling of the 5' RACE reads with MiXCR, one entry per CDR3 protein. The sample contains fewer than 750,000 distinct CDR3 sequences, 15% to 20% of which appear only once. Their cognate antigens are unknown. Sequencing was done on a sample of blood, either unsorted or a sorted T cell fraction (not recorded which). All receptors come from a male donor with ankylosing spondylitis.

The V gene is TRBV5-1, the J gene TRBJ2-7; possible D gene TRBD2, 5 bases. Germline CDR1 is SGHRS and CDR2 is YFSETQ. V lost 5 bases and J 2 bases, leaving 14 bases between the germline ends. The CDR3 has 14 residues. DNA of the CDR3: TGCGCCAGCAGTGGGGAGAGCTCGACCTACGAGCAGTACTTC. Amino acid sequence: CASSGESSTYEQYF. Using reference TRBV5-1 and TRBJ2-7 for the parts outside the CDR3, the full variable domain is KAGVTQTPRYLIKTRGQQVTLSCSPISGHRSVSWYQQTPGQGLQFLFEYFSETQRNKGNFPGRFSGRQFSNSRSEMNVSTLELGDSALYLCASSGESSTYEQYFGPGTRLTVT.

The V call is TRBV5-1, the J call TRBJ2-4, with 8 positions matching TRBD2. The CDR3 spans 14 residues. Trimming took 4 bases from V and 9 from J; bases not matched to a gene: 9. From germline, CDR1 is SGHRS and CDR2 YFSETQ. The DNA for the CDR3 is TGCGCCAGCAGCCCGGGACGGGAGGGGACCATTCAGTACTTC. Protein sequence: CASSPGREGTIQYF.

This clonotype was recorded at least ten times. The chain is built from TRBV5-1 and TRBJ2-1; D gene unclear. In germline, CDR1 is SGHRS, CDR2 YFSETQ. CDR3 length: 15 amino acids. The V end lost 3 bases, the J end lost 5 bases, and 15 bases lay between the germline ends. The chain's CDR3 is CASSSLTGSHNEQFF. The CDR3, as DNA: TGCGCCAGCAGCTCCCTCACCGGGTCGCACAATGAGCAGTTCTTC.

This clonotype was seen ten or more times. Relative to the germline gene, one junction end is altered; a read error may explain this. The CDR3 sequence is CASSLVGGNEQFF. The CDR3 DNA reads as TGTGCCAGCAGCTTAGTAGGGGGGAATGAGCAGTTCTTC. The chain links TRBV5-1 to TRBJ2-1; TRBD1 or TRBD2 may be the D gene (6 bases each). Germline CDR1 and CDR2: SGHRS and YFSETQ. This CDR3 is 13 amino acids long.

The chain links TRBV28 to TRBJ1-5; D uncertain. Trimming shortened V by 8 bases and J by 0 bases, and 17 bases separated the two germline ends. The CDR3 length is 16 residues. In germline, CDR1 is MDHEN, CDR2 SYDVKM. The CDR3 DNA reads as TGTGCCAGCCTCGGCCCCACCGTCAATAGCAATCAGCCCCAGCATTTT. Its protein product is CASLGPTVNSNQPQHF.

The sample holds a few counts of this clonotype. The chain recombines TRBV6-1 with TRBJ1-1, with D unclear. CDR1 is MNHNS and CDR2 is SASEGT in the germline V gene. V lost 6 bases to trimming and J lost 1 base, with 15 bases between them. CDR3 size: 15 residues. The CDR3 sequence is CASRNQALGNTEAFF. The CDR3 coding sequence is TGTGCCAGCAGGAATCAAGCACTGGGGAACACTGAAGCTTTCTTT.

The chain combines TRBV12-3 or TRBV12-4 with TRBJ2-1; 9 nucleotides align to TRBD2. The V and J ends lost 6 bases and 9 bases, in that order; junction bases with no gene match: 9. This CDR3 has 14 residues. The CDR3: CASSLSGGSGEQFF. The CDR3, as DNA: TGTGCCAGCAGCCTTAGCGGGGGCTCTGGTGAGCAGTTCTTC.

The chain couples TRBV6-1 to TRBJ1-5; 7 bases align to TRBD1. V shed 4 bases, J shed 2 bases, and the junction held 14 bases outside the gene matches. CDR1 is MNHNS, CDR2 SASEGT, per germline. This CDR3 is 18 amino acids long. The CDR3 sequence is CASSARTGRGYGNQPQHF. The CDR3 DNA reads TGTGCCAGCAGTGCGAGGACAGGCAGAGGGTATGGCAATCAGCCCCAGCATTTT.

This clonotype occurred a few times. The J gene is TRBJ2-5, the V gene TRBV20-1; TRBD2 aligns across 7 bases. The J segment lost 2 bases and the V segment lost 3 bases, leaving 9 bases of the junction unmatched. The V gene's germline CDR1 is DFQATT and CDR2 SNEGSKA (reference sequence). The CDR3 runs 15 residues. CDR3 DNA sequence: TGCAGTGCTAGGAGTCTAGCGGAGGGACAAGAGACCCAGTACTTC. It is translated as CSARSLAEGQETQYF.

This clonotype was observed at least ten times. V is TRBV12-3 or TRBV12-4 and J is TRBJ2-4; perhaps TRBD2 as D (5 bases). The CDR3 loop spans 15 amino acids. Trimming removed 7 bases at V and 1 base at J, with 14 bases between. The CDR3 sequence is CASTRGLGAKNIQYF. In nucleotides, the CDR3 is TGTGCCAGCACCCGAGGGTTGGGGGCCAAAAACATTCAGTACTTC.

The rearrangement links TRBV11-1 to TRBJ2-1, with 7 bases lining up with TRBD2. The V gene end was trimmed by 6 bases and the J gene end by 2 bases; junction bases not matched to a gene: 19. CDR1 and CDR2 (germline): SGHAT, FQDESV (reference sequence). The CDR3 is 19 amino acids. CDR3 in DNA: TGTGCCAGCAGTCCCGGGACTCCCACCCCTGGGAGGGCCTACAATGAGCAGTTCTTC. Residues: CASSPGTPTPGRAYNEQFF.

The chain employs TRBV28 and TRBJ2-5; 12 positions agree with TRBD2. Germline V gives CDR1 MDHEN, CDR2 SYDVKM. The trim removed 5 bases at V and 2 bases at J, leaving 6 bases unmatched. The CDR3 covers 16 residues. CDR3 in DNA: TGTGCCAGCAGTCGAGGACTAGCGGGATTACAAGAGACCCAGTACTTC. This encodes CASSRGLAGLQETQYF.

This chain links TRBV20-1 with TRBJ1-2; 7 positions agree with TRBD1. The CDR3 has 14 amino acids. The germline gives CDR1 DFQATT, CDR2 SNEGSKA (reference sequence). Trimming cost V 6 bases and J 7 bases; bases outside gene matches: 14. The chain's CDR3 is CSAPRTGGLGGYTF. CDR3 DNA sequence: TGCAGTGCCCCGAGGACAGGCGGCCTGGGTGGCTACACCTTC.

The table lists this clonotype with a few counts. The rearrangement links TRBV7-9 to TRBJ2-5; D may be TRBD1 (6 bases). V lost 5 bases and J 5 bases, leaving 15 bases between the germline ends. CDR1 is SEHNR, CDR2 FQNEAQ, per germline (reference sequence). This CDR3 spans 14 amino acids. CDR3 DNA: TGTGCCAGCAGCACTACAGGGTTGAGCGAGACCCAGTACTTC. Protein: CASSTTGLSETQYF.

Only a few counts were recorded for this clonotype. V gene TRBV15 combines with J gene TRBJ2-2; possibly TRBD2 for D (5 bases). Germline CDR1 and CDR2: LNHNV and YYDKDF (reference sequence). The V gene lost 0 bases and the J gene lost 5 bases, with 13 bases spanning the gap. The CDR3 spans 16 residues. The CDR3 here is CATSRDLAGFTGELFF. The CDR3 DNA is TGTGCCACCAGCAGAGATTTGGCGGGTTTTACCGGGGAGCTGTTTTTT.

V is TRBV4-1 and J is TRBJ2-1; no reliable D call. The CDR3 is 15 residues long. Germline lookup yields CDR1 MGHRA and CDR2 YSYEKL. V was trimmed by 4 bases and J by 2 bases, leaving 12 bases between them. The CDR3 sequence is CASSLDPATYNEQFF. CDR3 sequence (DNA): TGCGCCAGCAGCCTGGACCCGGCCACCTACAATGAGCAGTTCTTC.

The rearrangement joins TRBV12-3 or TRBV12-4 to TRBJ1-2; D is possibly TRBD1 (5 bases). V lost 3 bases, J lost 8 bases, and 10 bases lay in between. The CDR3 covers 12 residues. CDR3 coding DNA: TGTGCCAGCAGTTTCCCCCAGGGAGGCTACACCTTC. This encodes CASSFPQGGYTF.

This clonotype showed up just a few times. V is TRBV7-2 and J is TRBJ1-2, with 8 nucleotides matching TRBD1. V trimming: 5 bases; J trimming: 2 bases; junction bases outside the gene matches: 10. The CDR3 consists of 16 residues. CDR1 SGHTA and CDR2 FQGNSA come from the germline V gene. The CDR3: CASSGQGALENYGYTF. CDR3 bases: TGTGCCAGCAGCGGACAGGGCGCCCTCGAAAACTATGGCTACACCTTC.

This clonotype was seen a few times. This chain links TRBV7-2 with TRBJ1-4; D unclear. The germline V gene encodes CDR1 SGHTA and CDR2 FQGNSA. Trimming cost V 7 bases and J 7 bases, with 13 bases left between them. This CDR3 spans 13 amino acids. The CDR3 DNA sequence: TGTGCCAGCATGGATACCAATGCTGAAAAACTGTTTTTT. Translated, it gives CASMDTNAEKLFF.